This TCR beta chain was retrieved from a study of shared clonotypes between healthy human individuals. Regarding the study as a whole: Among a few donors, about 5% of naive CD4 clonotypes were found in common.

The data were produced by immunoSEQ multiplex PCR, yet TCRdb's version contains in-frame clones alone and is incomplete. The sample holds approximately 2.5 million clones, approximately 90% seen once. Partitioning of CD4+ cells yielded a CD45RA+ naive subset and a CD45RA-negative memory subset. Germline V CDR1 and CDR2: SGHTA, FQGNSA. There are 12 residues in the CDR3. The V end was cut by 4 bases, the J end by 6 bases, with 9 bases between. As for this clone: Antigen: not known.

Sequenced sample: naive CD4+ T cells sorted from blood. Subset here: CD45RA+ positively selected. The chain recombines TRBV7-2 with TRBJ1-1; a weak D match, TRBD1 (6 bases). This clonotype was sampled from a man younger than 30 in good health. CDR3 sequence reads: CASSWDTAEAFF. The DNA for the CDR3 is TGTGCCAGCAGCTGGGACACCGCTGAAGCTTTCTTT.